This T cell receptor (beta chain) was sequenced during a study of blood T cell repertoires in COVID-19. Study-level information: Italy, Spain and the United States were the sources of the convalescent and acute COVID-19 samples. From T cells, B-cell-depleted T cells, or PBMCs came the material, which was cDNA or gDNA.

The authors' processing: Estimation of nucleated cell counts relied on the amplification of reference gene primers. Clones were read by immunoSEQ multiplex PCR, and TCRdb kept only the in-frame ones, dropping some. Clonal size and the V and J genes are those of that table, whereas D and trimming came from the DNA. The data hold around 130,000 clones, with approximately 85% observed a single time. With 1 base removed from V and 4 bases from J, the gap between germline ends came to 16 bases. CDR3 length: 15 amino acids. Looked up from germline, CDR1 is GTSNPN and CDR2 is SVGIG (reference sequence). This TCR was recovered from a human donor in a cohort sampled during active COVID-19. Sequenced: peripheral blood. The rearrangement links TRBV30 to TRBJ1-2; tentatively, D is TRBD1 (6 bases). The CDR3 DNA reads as TGTGCCTGGAGTGCGGACGGGGCCAGGGGCTATGGCTACACCTTC. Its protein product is CAWSADGARGYGYTF.